This paragraph reports one T cell receptor beta chain. This record comes from a study of quantifying T cell responses using KT2 cells. Study in general: Reverse transcription used primers in the TCR alpha and beta constant regions.

Germline V CDR1 and CDR2: SEHNR, FQNEAQ (reference sequence). The ends lost 4 bases at V and 0 bases at J; junction bases unmatched: 4. The CDR3 extends over 16 amino acids. Each cDNA got a UMI-containing oligo ligated at its 3' end. The first PCR ran roughly 4 cycles with an equimolar RC1.1 and RC1.2 beta primer mix. TCRdb re-derived calls from the UMI-ligation and nested PCR reads in MiXCR, one entry per CDR3 protein. Among about 30,000 distinct CDR3 sequences listed, 7.3% were seen once. V is TRBV7-9 and J is TRBJ2-3, with 10 bases lining up with TRBD2. The sequence was collected from a human donor. Sequenced sample: PBMCs spiked with cells of the T cell clone KT2. CDR3 protein: CASSYPTSGSTDTQYF. Written as DNA, the CDR3 is TGTGCCAGCAGCTATCCGACTAGCGGGAGCACAGATACGCAGTATTTT.